This T cell receptor (beta chain) was found in a study of T cell repertoires in cytomegalovirus infection. Study background: Both CMV infection and a matching HLA type were indicated by public TCR beta signatures.

The study's findings and limits: The ex vivo response was dominated by HLA-C-restricted CMV-specific TCR beta clonotypes.

TCRdb fed the reads into MiXCR, producing one record per CDR3 protein. The sample yields roughly 990,000 distinct CDR3 sequences, approximately 31% seen once. Germline CDR1 is SGHVS and CDR2 is FNYEAQ. The length of the CDR3 is 16 residues. With V trimmed by 0 bases and J by 7 bases, 6 bases remained unmatched. Worth noting for this clonotype: Its antigen is currently unknown.

J is TRBJ1-6 and V is TRBV7-6; 7 nucleotides line up with TRBD1. This material consisted of cultured CD8+ T cells from PBMCs, taken from culture after CMV antigen stimulation. The TCR sequence derives from a human donor in good health (CMV status not recorded). Some clones in this sample may be carry-over from other donors' samples. CDR3 amino acids: CASSLAAGTANSPLHF. The CDR3 region has the DNA TGTGCCAGCAGCTTAGCCGCCGGGACAGCCAATTCACCCCTCCACTTT.